Listed below are T cell receptor beta chains from one sample, sequenced in a study of blood T cell repertoires in COVID-19. Clones were sequenced by immunoSEQ multiplex PCR, and TCRdb holds only the in-frame ones, with some missing. The sample consists of fewer than 200,000 clones, almost 80% of them appearing once. Sequencing was performed on peripheral blood. The receptors stem from a woman aged 70-85 years with acute or convalescent COVID-19. The CDR3 runs from the conserved cysteine through the conserved F or W.

V gene	CDR3 length	CDR3 protein
TRBV29-1	13	CSVGIAGGETQYF
TRBV19	17	CASSQGPGRHVYNEQFF
TRBV19	14	CASSIGGSQEKLFF
TRBV9	15	CASSVYGGSTDTQYF
TRBV7-2	16	CASSLVRGLLGNEQFF
TRBV19	18	CASSIQGGRAFPYNEQFF
TRBV2	14	CASSERTASYGYTF
TRBV7-9	15	CASSPTGTQGETQYF
TRBV19	15	CASSIDLSENQPQHF
TRBV21-1	12	CASSKWARAQHF
TRBV9	12	CASSGAGERAFF
TRBV5-4	13	CASSNRGTDTQYF
TRBV9	15	CASSVGGAGGETQYF
TRBV12-3/TRBV12-4	11	CASSLQGGYAF
TRBV7-9	15	CASSDTGSGANVLTF
TRBV30	14	CAWSWTELRSPLHF
TRBV6-1	18	CASSGGGDLPLSGNTIYF
TRBV13	15	CASSFLTSGGNEQFF
TRBV2	15	CASSEVTGMGQPQHF
TRBV6-5	13	CASGAGGTYEQYF
TRBV11-2	17	CASSLGRGQAVGNTIYF
TRBV5-1	16	CASSATGTVYQETQYF
TRBV3-1/TRBV3-2	15	CASSQVTGVPGELFF
TRBV3-1/TRBV3-2	13	CASSQAQGSEAFF
TRBV7-9	14	CASRKQGNTGELFF
TRBV2	14	CASRIMQINEKLFF
TRBV5-1	14	CASSVKGLQETQYF
TRBV19	14	CASSLGGANTEAFF
TRBV30	13	CAWSQLAGDSLFF
TRBV7-2	14	CASSLDTDSYEQYF
TRBV19	15	CASSIDPGGTYEQYF
TRBV3-1/TRBV3-2	15	CASSQDTVAPREQFF
TRBV5-1	16	CASSSKQGISYTEAFF
TRBV5-1	17	CASSLPNPTSSYNEQFF
TRBV24-1	13	CATSATGTHEQYF
TRBV7-2	15	CASSLDRNDYYGYTF
TRBV4-1	18	CASSHNPPPGQGKETQYF